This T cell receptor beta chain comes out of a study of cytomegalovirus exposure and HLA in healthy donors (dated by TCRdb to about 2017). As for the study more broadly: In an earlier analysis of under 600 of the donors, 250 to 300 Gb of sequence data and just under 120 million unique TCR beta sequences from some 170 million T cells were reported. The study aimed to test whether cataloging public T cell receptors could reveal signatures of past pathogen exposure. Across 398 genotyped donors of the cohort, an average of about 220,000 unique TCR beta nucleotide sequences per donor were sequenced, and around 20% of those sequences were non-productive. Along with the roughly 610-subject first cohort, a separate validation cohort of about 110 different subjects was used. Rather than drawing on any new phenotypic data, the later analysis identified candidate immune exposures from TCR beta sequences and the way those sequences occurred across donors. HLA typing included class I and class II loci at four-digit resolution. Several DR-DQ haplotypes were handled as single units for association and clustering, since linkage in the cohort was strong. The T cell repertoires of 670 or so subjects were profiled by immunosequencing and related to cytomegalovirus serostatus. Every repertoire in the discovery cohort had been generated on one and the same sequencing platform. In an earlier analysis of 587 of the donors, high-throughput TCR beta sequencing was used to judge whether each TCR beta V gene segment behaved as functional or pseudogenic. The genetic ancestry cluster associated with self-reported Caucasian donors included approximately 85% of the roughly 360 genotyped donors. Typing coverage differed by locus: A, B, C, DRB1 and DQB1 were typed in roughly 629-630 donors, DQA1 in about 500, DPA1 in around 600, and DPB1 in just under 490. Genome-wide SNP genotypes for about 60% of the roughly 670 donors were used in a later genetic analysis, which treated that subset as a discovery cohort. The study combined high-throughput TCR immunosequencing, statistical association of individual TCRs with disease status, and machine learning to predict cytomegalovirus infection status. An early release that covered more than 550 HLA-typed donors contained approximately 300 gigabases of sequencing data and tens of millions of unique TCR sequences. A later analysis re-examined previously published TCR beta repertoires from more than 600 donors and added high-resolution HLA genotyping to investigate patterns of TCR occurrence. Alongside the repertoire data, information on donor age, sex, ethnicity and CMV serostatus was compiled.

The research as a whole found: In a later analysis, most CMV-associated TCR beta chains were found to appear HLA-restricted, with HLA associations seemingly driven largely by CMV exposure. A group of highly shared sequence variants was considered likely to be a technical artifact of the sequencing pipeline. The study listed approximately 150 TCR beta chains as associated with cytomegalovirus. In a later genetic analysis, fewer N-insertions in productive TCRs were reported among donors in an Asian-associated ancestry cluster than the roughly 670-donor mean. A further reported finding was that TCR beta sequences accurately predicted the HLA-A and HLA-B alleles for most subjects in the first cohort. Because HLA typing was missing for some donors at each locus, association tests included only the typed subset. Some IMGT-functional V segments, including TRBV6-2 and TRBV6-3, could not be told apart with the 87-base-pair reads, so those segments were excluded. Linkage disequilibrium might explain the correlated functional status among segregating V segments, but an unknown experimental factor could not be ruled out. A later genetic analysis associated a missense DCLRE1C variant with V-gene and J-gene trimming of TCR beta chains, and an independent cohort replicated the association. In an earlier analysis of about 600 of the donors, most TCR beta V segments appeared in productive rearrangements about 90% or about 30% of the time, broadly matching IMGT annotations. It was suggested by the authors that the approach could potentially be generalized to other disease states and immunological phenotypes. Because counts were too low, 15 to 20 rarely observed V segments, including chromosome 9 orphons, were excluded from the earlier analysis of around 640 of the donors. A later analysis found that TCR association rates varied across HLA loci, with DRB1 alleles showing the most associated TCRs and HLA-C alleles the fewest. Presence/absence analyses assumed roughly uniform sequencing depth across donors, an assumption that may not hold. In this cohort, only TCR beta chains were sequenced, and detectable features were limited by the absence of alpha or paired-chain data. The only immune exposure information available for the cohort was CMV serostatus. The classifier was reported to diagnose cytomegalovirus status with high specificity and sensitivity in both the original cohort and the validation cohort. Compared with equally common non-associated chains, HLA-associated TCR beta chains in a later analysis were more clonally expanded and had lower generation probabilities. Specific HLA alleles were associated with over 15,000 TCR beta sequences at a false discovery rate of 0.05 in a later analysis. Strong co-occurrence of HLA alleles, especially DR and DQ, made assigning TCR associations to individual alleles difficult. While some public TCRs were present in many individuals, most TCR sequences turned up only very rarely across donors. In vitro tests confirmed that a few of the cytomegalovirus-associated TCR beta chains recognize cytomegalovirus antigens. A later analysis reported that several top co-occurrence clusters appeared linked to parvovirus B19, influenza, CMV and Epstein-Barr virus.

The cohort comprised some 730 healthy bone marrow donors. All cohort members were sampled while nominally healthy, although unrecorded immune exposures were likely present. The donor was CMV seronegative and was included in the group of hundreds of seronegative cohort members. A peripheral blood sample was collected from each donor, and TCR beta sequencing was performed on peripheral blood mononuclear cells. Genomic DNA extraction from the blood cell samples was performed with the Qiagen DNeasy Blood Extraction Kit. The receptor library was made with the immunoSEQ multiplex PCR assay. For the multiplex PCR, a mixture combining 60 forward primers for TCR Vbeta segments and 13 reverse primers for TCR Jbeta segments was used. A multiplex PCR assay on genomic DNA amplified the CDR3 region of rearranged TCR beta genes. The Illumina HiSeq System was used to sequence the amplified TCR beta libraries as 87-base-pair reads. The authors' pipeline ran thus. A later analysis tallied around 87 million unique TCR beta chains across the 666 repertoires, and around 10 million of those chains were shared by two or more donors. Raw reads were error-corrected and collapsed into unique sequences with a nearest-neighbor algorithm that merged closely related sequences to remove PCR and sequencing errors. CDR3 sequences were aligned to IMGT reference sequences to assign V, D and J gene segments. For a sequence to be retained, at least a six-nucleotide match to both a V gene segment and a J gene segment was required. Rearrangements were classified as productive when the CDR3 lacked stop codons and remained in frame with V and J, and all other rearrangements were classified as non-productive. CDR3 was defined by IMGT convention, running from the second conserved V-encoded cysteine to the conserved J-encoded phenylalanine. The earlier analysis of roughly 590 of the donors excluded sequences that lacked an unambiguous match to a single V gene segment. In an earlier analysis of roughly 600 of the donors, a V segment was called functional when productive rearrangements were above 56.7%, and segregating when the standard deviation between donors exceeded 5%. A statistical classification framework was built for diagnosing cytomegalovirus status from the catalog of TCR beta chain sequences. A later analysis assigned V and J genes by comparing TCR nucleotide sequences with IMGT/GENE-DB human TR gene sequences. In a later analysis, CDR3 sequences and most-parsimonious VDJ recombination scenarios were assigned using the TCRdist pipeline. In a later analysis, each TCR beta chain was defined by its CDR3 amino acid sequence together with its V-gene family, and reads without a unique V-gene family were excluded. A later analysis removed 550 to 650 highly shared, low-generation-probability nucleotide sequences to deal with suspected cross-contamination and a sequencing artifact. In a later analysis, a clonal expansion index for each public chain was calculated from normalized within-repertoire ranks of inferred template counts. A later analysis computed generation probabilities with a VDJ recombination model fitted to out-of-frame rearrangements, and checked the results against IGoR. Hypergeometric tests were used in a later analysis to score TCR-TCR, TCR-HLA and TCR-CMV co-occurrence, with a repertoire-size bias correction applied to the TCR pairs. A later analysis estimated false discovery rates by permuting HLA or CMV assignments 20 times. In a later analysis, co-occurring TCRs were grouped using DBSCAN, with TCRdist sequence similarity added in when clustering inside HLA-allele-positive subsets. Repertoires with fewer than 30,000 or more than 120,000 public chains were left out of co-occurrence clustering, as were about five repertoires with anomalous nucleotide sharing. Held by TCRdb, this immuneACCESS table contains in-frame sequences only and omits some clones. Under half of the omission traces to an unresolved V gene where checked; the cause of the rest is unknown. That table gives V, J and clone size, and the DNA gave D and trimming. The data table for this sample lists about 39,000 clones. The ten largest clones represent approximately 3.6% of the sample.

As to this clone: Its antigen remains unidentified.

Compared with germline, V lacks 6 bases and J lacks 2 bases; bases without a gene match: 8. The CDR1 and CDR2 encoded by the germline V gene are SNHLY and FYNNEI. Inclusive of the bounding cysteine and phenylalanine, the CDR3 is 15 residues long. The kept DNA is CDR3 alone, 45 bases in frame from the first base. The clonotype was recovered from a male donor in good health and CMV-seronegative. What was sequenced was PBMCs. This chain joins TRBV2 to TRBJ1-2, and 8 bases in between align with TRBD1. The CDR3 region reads CASSETGEGNYGYTF. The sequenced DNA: TGTGCCAGCAGCGAGACAGGGGAGGGGAACTATGGCTACACCTTC.